The 27 T cell receptor beta chains below all came from one sample that was sequenced in a study of response to subunit inactivated influenza vaccine. Each CDR3 protein gets one entry after TCRdb re-called the RT-PCR reads with MiXCR. The table shows about 570,000 distinct CDR3 sequences, with around 11% occurring only once. A further study also used this sample, focusing on T cells expressing NK-cell markers. According to that study: Researchers built TCR beta cDNA using 5'RACE template switching with UMIs.

This specimen consisted of PBMCs from blood, obtained on the day of vaccination. Every receptor here comes from a man between 50 and 59 years old who received an inactivated influenza vaccine.

The chain combines TRBV6-1 with TRBJ2-7, with TRBD1 matching 10 bases. Germline loops: CDR1 MNHNS, CDR2 SASEGT. The CDR3 is 15 residues long. V trimming: 0 bases; J trimming: 3 bases; junction bases outside the gene matches: 2. The CDR3 sequence is CASSEAWTGGYEQYF. The CDR3 nucleotides are TGTGCCAGCAGTGAAGCTTGGACAGGGGGCTACGAGCAGTACTTC.

This clonotype was counted ten times or more. This rearrangement joins TRBV28 to TRBJ2-7, with 10 bases identical to TRBD2. CDR3 size: 16 residues. V gave up 2 bases and J gave up 5 bases; unmatched junction bases: 9. Looked up from germline, CDR1 is MDHEN and CDR2 is SYDVKM. For the CDR3, the DNA is TGTGCCAGCAGTTTAGGAGGCGGGCTAGCGGGGGACGAGCAGTACTTC. It encodes CASSLGGGLAGDEQYF.

This clonotype occurred a few times. The genes are TRBV24-1 and TRBJ2-1, with 12 bases fitting TRBD2. CDR1 and CDR2 (germline): KGHDR, SFDVKD. Trimming cost V 3 bases and J 7 bases; bases outside gene matches: 6. The CDR3 totals 16 residues. CDR3 in DNA: TGTGCCACCAGTGATCTCCCGACTAGCGGGAGAAATGAGCAGTTCTTC. Translation gives CATSDLPTSGRNEQFF.

This clonotype was seen more than once but under ten times. The chain joins TRBV20-1 to TRBJ2-3, with TRBD2 matching 10 bases. Per the germline V gene, CDR1 is DFQATT and CDR2 is SNEGSKA (reference sequence). The CDR3 loop spans 15 amino acids. The junction had 9 bases not matched to a gene; V was cut back by 6 bases and J by 3 bases. The CDR3 DNA is TGCAGTGCCACTAAAAGCGGGGGGGGAACAGATACGCAGTATTTT. It is translated as CSATKSGGGTDTQYF.

This clonotype was seen repeatedly, ten times or more. This rearrangement joins TRBV4-1 to TRBJ1-6; D is unresolved. This CDR3 contains 16 residues. In germline, CDR1 is MGHRA, CDR2 YSYEKL. V was cut by 3 bases and J by 2 bases, with 11 bases left in between. The CDR3 DNA follows: TGCGCCAGCAGCCAGTCGGGGATTGCCTATAATTCACCCCTCCACTTT. It yields the protein CASSQSGIAYNSPLHF.

This clonotype was recorded a few times. The V call is TRBV18, the J call TRBJ2-7, with D unclear. CDR3 size: 14 residues. V was trimmed by 0 bases and J by 2 bases, leaving 8 bases between them. The germline V gene encodes CDR1 KGHSH and CDR2 LQKENI. CDR3 region: CASSPPYGTYEQYF. The CDR3 DNA sequence: TGTGCCAGCTCACCACCGTACGGTACCTACGAGCAGTACTTC.

This clonotype was seen a few times. The rearrangement joins TRBV24-1 to TRBJ1-5; D possibly corresponds to TRBD1 (5 bases). There are 13 residues in the CDR3. In germline, CDR1 is KGHDR, CDR2 SFDVKD. Trimming removed 3 bases at V and 11 bases at J, with 13 bases between. The CDR3 sequence: CATSDGTEWSQHF. The DNA of the CDR3 is TGTGCCACCAGTGATGGGACGGAGTGGTCCCAGCATTTT.

This clonotype was counted between two and nine times. This chain joins TRBV19 and TRBJ2-7, with D tentatively TRBD1 (7 bases). Trimming shortened V by 6 bases and J by 5 bases, and 14 bases separated the two germline ends. CDR1 and CDR2 from the germline V gene are LNHDA and SQIVND (reference sequence). The CDR3 totals 13 residues. The CDR3 nucleotides are TGTGCCAGTAGGGAGGGGGCGCAGGACGAGCAGTACTTC. Translated, it gives CASREGAQDEQYF. Filled out from reference TRBV19 and TRBJ2-7, the complete variable domain reads DGGITQSPKYLFRKEGQNVTLSCEQNLNHDAMYWYRQDPGQGLRLIYYSQIVNDFQKGDIAEGYSVSREKKESFPLTVTSAQKNPTAFYLCASREGAQDEQYFGPGTRLTVT.

This clonotype was counted between two and nine times. The J gene is TRBJ2-5, the V gene TRBV5-1, with 7 bases identical to TRBD1. The CDR3 is 15 amino acids. Trimming removed 4 bases from V and 5 bases from J; junction bases left unmatched: 11. In germline, CDR1 is SGHRS, CDR2 YFSETQ. The CDR3 region is CASSVQGIPRETQYF. The CDR3 region has the DNA TGCGCCAGCAGCGTACAGGGGATTCCCAGGGAGACCCAGTACTTC. Variable domain in full (rest from reference TRBV5-1 and TRBJ2-5): KAGVTQTPRYLIKTRGQQVTLSCSPISGHRSVSWYQQTPGQGLQFLFEYFSETQRNKGNFPGRFSGRQFSNSRSEMNVSTLELGDSALYLCASSVQGIPRETQYFGPGTRLLVL.

This clonotype came up many times. The chain recombines TRBV12-3 or TRBV12-4 with TRBJ1-2; 7 nucleotides line up with TRBD1. Trimming cost V 6 bases and J 5 bases; bases outside gene matches: 9. CDR3 length: 14 amino acids. This CDR3 is CASSAGTEFYGYTF. CDR3 DNA sequence: TGTGCCAGCAGCGCCGGGACAGAATTTTATGGCTACACCTTC.

This sequence joins TRBV12-3 or TRBV12-4 and TRBJ2-3; tentatively, D is TRBD1 (9 bases). The CDR3 loop spans 18 amino acids. Trimming cost V 5 bases and J 4 bases, with 25 bases left between them. CDR3 DNA sequence: TGTGCCAGCAGTCCCCGGGGGGGACAGGGAAAGATCGCAGATACGCAGTATTTT. It specifies CASSPRGGQGKIADTQYF.

This clonotype was seen more than once but under ten times. The chain couples TRBV4-1 to TRBJ2-7, with D tentatively TRBD1 (5 bases). The CDR3 has 14 residues. Per the germline V gene, CDR1 is MGHRA and CDR2 is YSYEKL. Trimming shortened V by 5 bases and J by 2 bases, and 13 bases separated the two germline ends. CDR3 region: CASSSQDTTYEQYF. The CDR3 coding sequence is TGCGCCAGCAGCTCACAGGACACGACCTACGAGCAGTACTTC.

The chain employs TRBV5-1 and TRBJ2-5; 13 bases map to TRBD2. The germline V gene has CDR1 SGHRS and CDR2 YFSETQ. Trimming cost V 2 bases and J 1 base; bases outside gene matches: 2. CDR3 size: 16 residues. The DNA for the CDR3 is TGCGCCAGCAGCTTTACTAGCGGGGGGGTCCAAGAGACCCAGTACTTC. Translated, it gives CASSFTSGGVQETQYF.

This clonotype was detected ten times or more. V usage is TRBV10-3 and J usage is TRBJ2-3; tentatively, D is TRBD2 (5 bases). This CDR3 is built from 11 residues. The V and J ends lost 11 bases and 4 bases respectively, with 10 bases between them. The germline CDR1 and CDR2 sequences are ENHRY and SYGVKD. The CDR3 DNA reads as TGTGCCGTCTCGCGGGCAGATACGCAGTATTTT. This sequence encodes CAVSRADTQYF.

This clonotype was counted at least ten times. The chain recombines TRBV27 with TRBJ2-5, with 8 nucleotides matching TRBD1. The CDR3 has 14 residues. J was trimmed by 5 bases and V by 6 bases; bases with no gene match: 8. Germline V gene lookup returns CDR1 MNHEY and CDR2 SMNVEV (reference sequence). The CDR3 sequence is CASSDTGGFETQYF. The CDR3 DNA sequence: TGTGCCAGCAGCGACACAGGGGGTTTTGAGACCCAGTACTTC.

This clonotype appeared a few times. The genes are TRBV15 and TRBJ2-5, with D perhaps TRBD2 (7 bases). Deletions cut 3 bases from V and 6 bases from J, with 20 bases between. The CDR3 covers 16 residues. Germline V lookup: CDR1 LNHNV, CDR2 YYDKDF (reference sequence). In DNA, the CDR3 is TGTGCCACCAGCAGTACTACTATTAGGCGGGGGCAGACCCAGTACTTC. This translates into CATSSTTIRRGQTQYF.

This clonotype has more than one count but fewer than ten. The chain links TRBV6-5 to TRBJ1-2, with D perhaps matching TRBD1 (5 bases). Trimming left V 0 bases short and J 8 bases short, with 19 bases between. Germline loops: CDR1 MNHEY, CDR2 SVGAGI. This CDR3 contains 16 residues. The CDR3 loop is CASSYSVGTGPWGYTF. CDR3 DNA sequence: TGTGCCAGCAGTTACTCGGTTGGTACGGGACCTTGGGGCTACACCTTC.

The chain carries TRBV12-3 or TRBV12-4 and TRBJ1-5; D remains ambiguous. The CDR3 contains 13 residues. The V end was cut by 6 bases, the J end by 9 bases, with 15 bases between. The CDR3 DNA reads TGTGCCAGCAGCGGCCAGAGAGGAAGGCCCCAGCATTTT. The encoded protein is CASSGQRGRPQHF.

V gene TRBV6-2 or TRBV6-3 combines with J gene TRBJ2-7, with no clear D. Germline V gives CDR1 MNHEY, CDR2 SVGEGT. The CDR3 totals 13 residues. Deletions cut 2 bases from V and 3 bases from J, with 8 bases between. In nucleotides, the CDR3 is TGTGCCAGCAGTTACGGGGAAATCTACGAGCAGTACTTC. This translates into CASSYGEIYEQYF.

The rearrangement links TRBV20-1 to TRBJ2-7; the D gene is possibly TRBD2 (5 bases). The germline gives CDR1 DFQATT, CDR2 SNEGSKA (reference sequence). V was cut by 3 bases and J by 1 base, with 10 bases left in between. The CDR3 loop spans 13 amino acids. CDR3 nucleotides: TGCAGTGCTAGCGGGATTGGATCCTACGAGCAGTACTTC. It specifies CSASGIGSYEQYF.

The table lists this clonotype with a few counts. The chain combines TRBV20-1 with TRBJ1-1; possibly TRBD1 for D (6 bases). CDR3 length: 11 amino acids. Trimming cost V 8 bases and J 4 bases, with 11 bases left between them. Germline values: CDR1 DFQATT, CDR2 SNEGSKA (reference sequence). The CDR3 sequence: CSKRGGTEAFF. The CDR3 DNA sequence: TGCAGTAAAAGGGGGGGCACTGAAGCTTTCTTT.

This clonotype was counted a few times. The J gene is TRBJ1-5, the V gene TRBV5-5, with D unclear. Per germline, CDR1 SGHKS and CDR2 YYEKEE (reference sequence). V shed 0 bases and J shed 0 bases, with 7 bases lying between them. CDR3 length: 15 residues. The chain's CDR3 is CASSLGFYSNQPQHF. The CDR3 coding sequence is TGTGCCAGCAGCTTGGGGTTTTATAGCAATCAGCCCCAGCATTTT.

This clonotype was observed many times. V usage is TRBV5-1 and J usage is TRBJ2-1, with D perhaps matching TRBD1 (6 bases). The length of the CDR3 is 15 residues. Trimming left V 0 bases short and J 5 bases short, with 12 bases between. The V gene's germline CDR1 is SGHRS and CDR2 YFSETQ. The CDR3 is CASSLGQGFHNEQFF. The DNA for the CDR3 is TGCGCCAGCAGCTTGGGGCAGGGGTTCCACAATGAGCAGTTCTTC.

This clonotype was recorded many times. V usage is TRBV5-1 and J usage is TRBJ2-2; D is undetermined. The CDR3 length is 11 residues. In germline, CDR1 is SGHRS, CDR2 YFSETQ. Trimming removed 7 bases at V and 4 bases at J, with 5 bases between. CDR3 DNA sequence: TGCGCCAGCGAATCCACCGGGGAGCTGTTTTTT. Protein: CASESTGELFF.

The chain recombines TRBV25-1 with TRBJ2-5; perhaps D is TRBD1 or TRBD2 (5 bases each). CDR1 MGHDK and CDR2 SYGVNS come from the germline V gene. The CDR3 is made up of 13 amino acids. The germline V and J ends were trimmed by 7 bases and 5 bases, with 14 bases remaining between them. CDR3 sequence: CASTPWGMETQYF. CDR3 in DNA: TGTGCCAGCACCCCCTGGGGGATGGAGACCCAGTACTTC.

The chain couples TRBV9 to TRBJ1-2; D not certain. The germline V gene encodes CDR1 SGDLS and CDR2 YYNGEE. Trimming took off 1 base at V and 2 bases at J, with 6 bases between the two ends. The CDR3 spans 13 residues. The CDR3 DNA is TGTGCCAGCAGCGTAAAGGACAACTATGGCTACACCTTC. Translating gives CASSVKDNYGYTF.

The chain joins TRBV15 to TRBJ1-6, with 7 nucleotides matching TRBD1. This CDR3 comprises 14 residues. The junction had 5 bases not matched to a gene; V was cut back by 3 bases and J by 9 bases. Germline-derived CDR1 and CDR2 are LNHNV and YYDKDF (reference sequence). The CDR3 DNA sequence: TGTGCCACCAGCAGGACAGGGTTTCGTTCACCCCTCCACTTT. This encodes CATSRTGFRSPLHF.